The 12 T cell receptor beta chains in this list originate from one sample, sequenced in a study of cytomegalovirus exposure and HLA in healthy donors. The primer mix had 60 Vbeta and 13 Jbeta primers. Data came from immunoSEQ multiplex PCR; TCRdb stores just in-frame clones and leaves some out. The repertoire has around 130,000 clones, approximately 80% of them found once; the top ten carry about 0.76%. Sample: PBMCs. These receptors came from a man aged 18-30 years in good health and CMV-seronegative.

This clone was detected only once. The rearrangement uses TRBV6-5 and TRBJ1-6, with TRBD1 identical over 7 bases. V dropped 5 bases and J dropped 3; count of bases not matched to a gene: 1. CDR1 MNHEY and CDR2 SVGAGI come from the germline V gene. The CDR3 is made up of 14 amino acids. CDR3 region: CASSDRVYNSPLHF. The CDR3 DNA reads TGTGCCAGCAGTGACAGGGTCTATAATTCACCCCTCCACTTT.

The rearrangement links TRBV9 to TRBJ1-1; D may be TRBD1 (6 bases). Germline CDR1 and CDR2: SGDLS and YYNGEE. Trimming left V 3 bases short and J 4 bases short, with 22 bases between. This CDR3 spans 17 amino acids. The CDR3 DNA follows: TGTGCCAGCAGCGACTCAATGCGCCAGGGGAGCAGCACTGAAGCTTTCTTT. This encodes CASSDSMRQGSSTEAFF.

The chain has TRBV2 and TRBJ2-5, with a weak D call TRBD1 (6 bases). This CDR3 contains 15 residues. Germline-derived CDR1 and CDR2 are SNHLY and FYNNEI. V was clipped by 4 bases and J by 2 bases, with 14 bases between them. CDR3: CASSGGLTGQETQYF. Written as DNA, the CDR3 is TGTGCCAGCAGTGGGGGGTTGACAGGTCAAGAGACCCAGTACTTC.

This chain links TRBV19 with TRBJ2-3, with D perhaps matching TRBD2 (5 bases). Trimming took 1 base from V and 3 from J, leaving 5 bases between them. Germline V lookup: CDR1 LNHDA, CDR2 SQIVND (reference sequence). This CDR3 comprises 13 residues. The CDR3 spells CASSIVATDTQYF. The CDR3 nucleotides are TGTGCCAGTAGTATAGTAGCGACAGATACGCAGTATTTT.

The rearrangement uses TRBV27 and TRBJ2-7; tentatively, D is TRBD2 (5 bases). Trimming pared 7 bases from V and 6 bases from J, leaving 13 bases between. The V gene's germline CDR1 is MNHEY and CDR2 SMNVEV (reference sequence). The CDR3 has 12 amino acids. CDR3 bases: TGTGCCAGCACGGGAAAAATGACCGAGCAGTACTTC. It codes for CASTGKMTEQYF.

This sequence joins TRBV13 and TRBJ2-1; 12 nucleotides line up with TRBD2. The germline V gene encodes CDR1 PRHDT and CDR2 FYEKMQ (reference sequence). V lost 5 bases to trimming and J lost 6 bases; unmatched junction nucleotides: 8. This CDR3 has 16 residues. The CDR3 bases are TGTGCCAGCAGCCCGAGGGGACTAGCGGGCTCCAATGAGCAGTTCTTC. It specifies CASSPRGLAGSNEQFF.

The rearrangement uses TRBV5-4 and TRBJ2-7; D is possibly TRBD1 (5 bases). Between the trimmed V and J ends, which lost 6 bases and 1 base, there was a span of 11 bases. Germline V gene data show CDR1 as SGHNT and CDR2 as YYREEE (reference sequence). The CDR3 consists of 13 residues. Here the CDR3 reads CASNNRRSYEQYF. The CDR3 coding sequence is TGTGCCAGCAACAACAGGCGGTCCTACGAGCAGTACTTC.

V and J are TRBV30 and TRBJ1-1; TRBD1 is a possible D gene (6 bases). Germline lookup yields CDR1 GTSNPN and CDR2 SVGIG (reference sequence). This CDR3 is built from 13 residues. Trimming left V 1 base short and J 5 bases short, with 11 bases between. CDR3 amino acids: CAWSEDSGTEAFF. The CDR3 bases are TGTGCCTGGAGTGAGGACAGTGGAACTGAAGCTTTCTTT.

The CDR3 is CASSYRGSPLHF. CDR3 DNA: TGTGCCAGCAGTTACAGGGGCTCACCCCTCCACTTT. The chain carries TRBV6-5 and TRBJ1-6, with D perhaps matching TRBD1 (5 bases). The germline V and J ends were trimmed by 2 bases and 10 bases, with 6 bases remaining between them. The CDR3 is made up of 12 amino acids. CDR1 and CDR2 from the germline V gene are MNHEY and SVGAGI.

The rearrangement uses TRBV4-3 and TRBJ2-3, with 9 bases matching TRBD1. This CDR3 is built from 17 residues. V lost 1 base, J lost 4 bases, and 9 bases stayed unmatched. In germline, CDR1 is LGHNA, CDR2 YSLEER. CDR3 nucleotide sequence: TGCGCCAGCAGCCAAGTAGTAACAGGGGGCGTCGCAGATACGCAGTATTTT. Translated: CASSQVVTGGVADTQYF.

The chain uses TRBV29-1 and TRBJ2-3, with TRBD2 matching 7 bases. CDR3 length: 12 amino acids. Looked up from germline, CDR1 is SQVTM and CDR2 is ANQGSEA. V lost 7 bases to trimming and J lost 0 bases; unmatched junction nucleotides: 1. The CDR3 nucleotides read TGCAGCGGGGGGGGGAGCACAGATACGCAGTATTTT. Translation gives CSGGGSTDTQYF.

V usage is TRBV27 and J usage is TRBJ1-1; 7 bases map to TRBD1. Germline V lookup: CDR1 MNHEY, CDR2 SMNVEV (reference sequence). CDR3 length: 16 residues. Trimming at V came to 8 bases and at J to 1 base, leaving 13 bases not matched to a gene. DNA for the CDR3: TGTGCCAGCTTATTCGACCAAGGGGGCAGGAACACTGAAGCTTTCTTT. Translated, it gives CASLFDQGGRNTEAFF.